This TCR beta chain was recovered during a study of blood T cell repertoires in COVID-19 (dated by TCRdb to the early 2020s). Some background on the complete study: Collaborator samples came from the United States, Italy and Spain and covered acute and convalescent phases of COVID-19. Samples came from the ongoing ImmuneRACE study (first 160 participants) plus 1,254 subjects from 6 global collaborators. The repertoires were made available in a free public database intended to serve as a resource for research on the immune response to SARS-CoV-2. Where HLA class I and class II types were available, the types were taken from metadata supplied by the sample provider, not from assay-based typing. Subjects who had been exposed to COVID-19, were actively infected with it, or had recovered from it provided the deeply sampled blood TCRbeta repertoires that made up the dataset. The material from the prospective study consisted of cDNA or gDNA derived from T cells, B-cell-depleted T cells, or PBMCs. Nearly every sample came with metadata listing a de-identified subject ID, COVID-19 status, age in years and sex.

Overall study outcomes, separate from this receptor: The quantity of clinical and demographic metadata differed by source and by participant and was supplied without curation.

Whole blood was collected in K2EDTA tubes by collaborating institutions according to the institutions' own protocols. Collaborator samples were shipped for TCRbeta analysis as frozen whole blood, isolated PBMCs, or DNA extracted from either sample type. From the cysteine up to the phenylalanine, the CDR3 has a length of 14 residues. Only the CDR3 region is kept as DNA, spanning 42 bases read in frame from base 1. Unmatched junction bases come to 5, with V trimmed by 4 bases and J by 3 bases. CDR1 MNHEY and CDR2 SMNVEV were looked up in the germline V gene (reference sequence). The immunoSEQ Assay, a bias-controlled multiplex PCR, was used to amplify TCRbeta CDR3 regions from genomic DNA. The original pipeline was this. Within the assay, amplification of reference gene primers was used to estimate how many nucleated cells each sample contained. To quantify the absolute abundance of each unique TCRbeta CDR3 rearrangement, sequence reads were collapsed and filtered. Productive Simpson clonality was computed per sample as the square root of Simpson's diversity index over productive rearrangements. TCRdb took this table from immuneACCESS and kept in-frame rearrangements with V and J called. Such tables lack part of the clones; where checked against another copy, unresolved V genes explain under half of the gap, and the rest is unexplained. D and trimming come from the DNA, and the V and J calls and clone size come from that table. A total of under 300,000 clones appear in this sample, 70% to 90% of them only once. Of the sample, 3% is held by the ten largest clones.

Comment on this clone: Its antigen target is currently unknown. No much larger clone is present one base from it, and per-base qualities are unavailable.

Recombination joined TRBV27 with TRBJ2-7, with 8 bases aligning to TRBD2. The sequencing sample was made of peripheral blood. This TCR came from a woman aged 25-40 years with active or convalescent COVID-19. The nucleotide sequence reads TGTGCCAGCAGTTCCGGGACTAGGGGCTACGAGCAGTACTTC. Its amino acids are CASSSGTRGYEQYF.